This T cell receptor (beta chain) was observed in a study of OX40 agonist ivuxolimab in advanced cancers. On the study more broadly: Three patients, one with hepatocellular carcinoma and two with cutaneous melanoma, achieved partial responses.

TCRdb keeps only in-frame clones here, not all; method: immunoSEQ multiplex PCR. The sample consists of some 37,000 clones, under 85% of them appearing once. General study findings and limits: What antigens the expanded peripheral T cells recognized was never established.

Germline values: CDR1 SEHNR, CDR2 FQNEAQ (reference sequence). Trimming left V 9 bases short and J 4 bases short, with 18 bases between. The CDR3 extends over 14 amino acids. A word on this clone: The target antigen is unknown.

The sample here was CD4+ or CD8+ T cells sorted from blood, taken in a trial of the OX40 agonist ivuxolimab. The source of this sequence is an adult with an advanced solid tumor such as melanoma, head and neck, liver or kidney cancer. This sequence joins TRBV7-9 and TRBJ1-1; TRBD1 might be the D (5 bases). CDR3: CASGARTGGTEAFF. The DNA of the CDR3 is TGTGCCAGTGGAGCTCGGACTGGGGGCACTGAAGCTTTCTTT. Supplemented by reference TRBV7-9 and TRBJ1-1, the full variable domain reads DTGVSQNPRHKITKRGQNVTFRCDPISEHNRLYWYRQTLGQGPEFLTYFQNEAQLEKSRLLSDRFSAERPKGSFSTLEIQRTEQGDSAMYLCASGARTGGTEAFFGQGTRLTVV.